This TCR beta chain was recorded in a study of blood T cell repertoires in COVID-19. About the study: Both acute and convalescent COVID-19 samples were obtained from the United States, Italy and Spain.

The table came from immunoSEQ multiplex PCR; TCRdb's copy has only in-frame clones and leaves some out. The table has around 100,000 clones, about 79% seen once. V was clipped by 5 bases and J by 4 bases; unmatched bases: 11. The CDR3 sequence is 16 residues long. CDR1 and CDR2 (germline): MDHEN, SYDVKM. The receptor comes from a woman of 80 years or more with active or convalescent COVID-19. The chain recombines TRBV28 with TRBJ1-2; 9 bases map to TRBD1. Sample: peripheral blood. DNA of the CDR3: TGTGCCAGCAGTCCTGGGACAGGGTTTATCCCCTATGGCTACACCTTC. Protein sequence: CASSPGTGFIPYGYTF.